Following are 22 T cell receptor beta chains from one sample sequenced in a study of PD-L1 blockade in urothelial cancer. Sequencing was performed with immunoSEQ multiplex PCR; in TCRdb, only in-frame clones are kept and a portion is missing. The sample has tens of thousands of clones; roughly 87% are singletons. Time point specified: pretreatment peripheral blood. Sequences were derived from PBMCs, sampled around atezolizumab (anti-PD-L1) treatment. Every receptor here comes from a woman between 55 and 75 years old with urothelial cancer.

The V call is TRBV6-1, the J call TRBJ2-3, with 11 positions matching TRBD1. Trimming cost V 4 bases and J 3 bases; bases outside gene matches: 3. The CDR3 consists of 15 residues. Germline values: CDR1 MNHNS, CDR2 SASEGT. The CDR3 here is CASSAGQGATDTQYF. The CDR3 region has the DNA TGTGCCAGCAGTGCCGGACAGGGGGCAACAGATACGCAGTATTTT.

J is TRBJ2-7 and V is TRBV20-1; 7 bases map to TRBD2. The CDR3 totals 11 residues. Germline CDR1 and CDR2: DFQATT and SNEGSKA (reference sequence). V was clipped by 5 bases and J by 3 bases; unmatched bases: 1. The DNA of the CDR3 is TGCAGTGCTGGGAGGGTCTACGAGCAGTACTTC. Amino acids: CSAGRVYEQYF.

The genes are TRBV5-1 and TRBJ2-3; D may be TRBD1 (6 bases). Per germline, CDR1 SGHRS and CDR2 YFSETQ. The length of the CDR3 is 14 residues. V lost 0 bases and J 2 bases, leaving 7 bases between the germline ends. CDR3 DNA: TGCGCCAGCAGCTTGGGGACAGACACAGATACGCAGTATTTT. Its protein product is CASSLGTDTDTQYF.

This chain joins TRBV6-5 and TRBJ2-3, with TRBD2 identical over 10 bases. CDR1 is MNHEY, CDR2 SVGAGI, per germline. Germline trimming cut 5 bases from V and 4 bases from J; bases unmatched to any gene: 3. The CDR3 spans 14 residues. Here the CDR3 reads CASSPLAGSDTQYF. CDR3 DNA: TGTGCCAGCAGTCCACTAGCGGGATCAGATACGCAGTATTTT.

V usage is TRBV7-6 and J usage is TRBJ2-7, with 9 bases matching TRBD2. Germline V CDR1 and CDR2: SGHVS, FNYEAQ. V trimming: 3 bases; J trimming: 4 bases; junction bases outside the gene matches: 10. The CDR3 runs 16 residues. DNA of the CDR3: TGTGCCAGCAGCTTCAGCGTTGCGGGAGGGGTATACGAGCAGTACTTC. It translates to CASSFSVAGGVYEQYF.

The V gene is TRBV19, the J gene TRBJ1-5; 7 bases align to TRBD1. The CDR3 is 14 residues long. Trimming cost V 7 bases and J 4 bases; bases outside gene matches: 7. The germline CDR1 and CDR2 sequences are LNHDA and SQIVND (reference sequence). CDR3 in amino acids: CASTWMGQNQPQHF. The DNA of the CDR3 is TGTGCCAGTACTTGGATGGGACAGAATCAGCCCCAGCATTTT.

The chain uses TRBV10-2 and TRBJ1-5; TRBD1 matches at 7 bases. CDR3 length: 14 amino acids. CDR1 and CDR2 from the germline V gene are WSHSY and SAAADI. With V trimmed by 10 bases and J by 5 bases, 11 bases remained unmatched. Here the CDR3 reads CATTDRDDYQPQHF. Written as DNA, the CDR3 is TGCGCCACCACTGACAGGGATGACTATCAGCCCCAGCATTTT.

This chain uses TRBV7-2 with TRBJ2-7; 11 bases are shared with TRBD2. Trimming at V came to 2 bases and at J to 3 bases, leaving 3 bases not matched to a gene. The CDR3 totals 15 residues. The germline V gene encodes CDR1 SGHTA and CDR2 FQGNSA. The CDR3 protein is CASSLNLAGGYEQYF. DNA of the CDR3: TGTGCCAGCAGCTTAAATCTAGCGGGAGGCTACGAGCAGTACTTC.

The chain couples TRBV11-2 to TRBJ1-2; 7 bases match TRBD1. Germline CDR1 SGHAT, CDR2 FQNNGV. The CDR3 sequence is 19 residues long. Losses at the gene ends were 6 bases for V and 0 bases for J; bases not matched to a gene: 19. CDR3 amino acids: CASRSYGTDSSHPNYGYTF. The CDR3 bases are TGTGCCAGCAGGAGTTACGGGACAGATTCCAGTCATCCTAACTATGGCTACACCTTC.

The chain combines TRBV6-6 with TRBJ2-5; D not resolved. Trimming took 1 base from V and 3 from J, leaving 9 bases between them. This CDR3 has 14 amino acids. Germline lookup yields CDR1 MNHNY and CDR2 SVGAGI (reference sequence). DNA for the CDR3: TGTGCCAGCAGTTACTTTTTGTCAGAAGAGACCCAGTACTTC. This encodes CASSYFLSEETQYF.

The genes are TRBV5-4 and TRBJ2-7; no definite D call. Trimming cost V 0 bases and J 2 bases, with 9 bases left between them. Germline values: CDR1 SGHNT, CDR2 YYREEE (reference sequence). The CDR3 has 14 residues. CDR3 DNA sequence: TGTGCCAGCAGCTTGGCTTTTCGGGCCTACGAGCAGTACTTC. Protein product: CASSLAFRAYEQYF.

V and J are TRBV9 and TRBJ2-2; 12 nucleotides line up with TRBD2. The CDR3 spans 16 residues. Losses at the gene ends were 4 bases for V and 8 bases for J; bases not matched to a gene: 9. Germline V gene lookup returns CDR1 SGDLS and CDR2 YYNGEE. CDR3 DNA: TGTGCCAGCAGCCGACTAGCGGGGGTCGGGGCGGGGGAGCTGTTTTTT. It is translated as CASSRLAGVGAGELFF.

This sequence joins TRBV18 and TRBJ2-5; possibly TRBD1 for D (7 bases). The CDR3 sequence is 14 residues long. Germline V CDR1 and CDR2: KGHSH, LQKENI. V lost 3 bases to trimming and J lost 5 bases, with 13 bases between them. CDR3 residues: CASSPSGGMETQYF. CDR3 nucleotide sequence: TGTGCCAGCTCACCGTCAGGGGGGATGGAGACCCAGTACTTC.

The chain combines TRBV6-1 with TRBJ2-3, with TRBD2 identical over 14 bases. CDR3 length: 19 amino acids. CDR1 MNHNS and CDR2 SASEGT come from the germline V gene. After removal of 4 bases from V and 0 bases from J, the junction contained 9 bases not matched to a gene. The CDR3 loop is CASSGGLAGARGSTDTQYF. In nucleotides, the CDR3 is TGTGCCAGCAGTGGGGGACTAGCGGGAGCTAGAGGTAGCACAGATACGCAGTATTTT.

This clone was recorded only once. The chain is built from TRBV6-5 and TRBJ1-1, with TRBD1 matching 7 bases. The trim removed 3 bases at V and 10 bases at J, leaving 17 bases unmatched. CDR1 is MNHEY, CDR2 SVGAGI, per germline. The CDR3 is 16 amino acids. The DNA of the CDR3 is TGTGCCAGCAGTTATTTCCCCCGGTCCGCAGGGGGTACAGCTTTCTTT. Its protein is CASSYFPRSAGGTAFF.

The chain links TRBV19 to TRBJ2-2, with 8 bases that match TRBD1. Losses at the gene ends were 4 bases for V and 0 bases for J; bases not matched to a gene: 7. Germline V CDR1 and CDR2: LNHDA, SQIVND (reference sequence). This CDR3 spans 17 amino acids. The CDR3 protein is CASSNLQTGANTGELFF. The CDR3 DNA follows: TGTGCCAGTAGTAATTTACAGACAGGGGCGAACACCGGGGAGCTGTTTTTT.

This rearrangement joins TRBV28 to TRBJ1-5; D is perhaps TRBD1 (6 bases). The germline V and J ends were trimmed by 2 bases and 0 bases, with 14 bases remaining between them. The CDR3 is 17 residues long. CDR1 and CDR2 (germline): MDHEN, SYDVKM. The CDR3 sequence is CASSLRGGFSSNQPQHF. The CDR3 bases are TGTGCCAGCAGTTTAAGGGGGGGGTTCTCTAGCAATCAGCCCCAGCATTTT.

This chain uses TRBV7-3 with TRBJ1-2; D may be TRBD1 (5 bases). Per the germline V gene, CDR1 is SGHTA and CDR2 is FQGTGA. V was cut by 5 bases and J by 1 base, with 11 bases left in between. The CDR3 totals 14 residues. For the CDR3, the DNA is TGTGCCAGCAGCCCTAGGGGCGGTAACTATGGCTACACCTTC. Its protein is CASSPRGGNYGYTF.

The chain links TRBV5-1 to TRBJ2-7, with D possibly being TRBD2 (5 bases). CDR3 size: 13 residues. Trimming took 0 bases from V and 6 from J, leaving 10 bases between them. Germline CDR1 SGHRS, CDR2 YFSETQ. This CDR3 is CASSLEGAGEQYF. The CDR3 DNA is TGCGCCAGCAGCTTGGAGGGTGCGGGCGAGCAGTACTTC.

The J gene is TRBJ1-2, the V gene TRBV4-2, with 7 bases matching TRBD1. Germline-derived CDR1 and CDR2 are LGHNA and YNFKEQ. The CDR3 has 16 residues. Trimming took 1 base from V and 4 from J; bases not matched to a gene: 9. The CDR3 loop reads CASSQGVLGQVYGYTF. CDR3 bases: TGTGCCAGCAGCCAAGGAGTGCTCGGACAGGTCTATGGCTACACCTTC.

This chain connects TRBV4-3 to TRBJ2-1; D uncertain. Trimming pared 0 bases from V and 2 bases from J, leaving 8 bases between. The CDR3 loop spans 15 amino acids. CDR1 is LGHNA and CDR2 is YSLEER in the germline V gene. The DNA of the CDR3 is TGCGCCAGCAGCCAAGACCGTCAGGCCTACAATGAGCAGTTCTTC. Its translation: CASSQDRQAYNEQFF.

This clone was seen more than once but under ten times. CDR3 bases: TGTGCCAGTAGCACAGGGTCCTACGAGCAGTACTTC. Residues: CASSTGSYEQYF. The V call is TRBV19, the J call TRBJ2-7, with D tentatively TRBD1 (6 bases). CDR1 is LNHDA and CDR2 is SQIVND in the germline V gene (reference sequence). V lost 6 bases and J 1 base, leaving 7 bases between the germline ends. CDR3 size: 12 residues.